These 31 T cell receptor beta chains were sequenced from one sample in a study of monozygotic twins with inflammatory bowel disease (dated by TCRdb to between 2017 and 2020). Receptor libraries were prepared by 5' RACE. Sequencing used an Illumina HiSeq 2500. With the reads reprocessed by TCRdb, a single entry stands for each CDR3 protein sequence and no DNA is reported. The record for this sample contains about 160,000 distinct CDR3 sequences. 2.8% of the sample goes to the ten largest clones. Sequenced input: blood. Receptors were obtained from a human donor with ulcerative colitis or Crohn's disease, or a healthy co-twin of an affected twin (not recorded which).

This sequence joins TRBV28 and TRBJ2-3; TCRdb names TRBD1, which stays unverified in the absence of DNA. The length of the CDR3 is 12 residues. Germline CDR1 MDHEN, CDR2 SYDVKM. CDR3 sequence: CASSATGDTQYF.

This chain's CDR3 is CASSPQRDFLYEQYF. This chain connects TRBV28 to TRBJ2-7; TCRdb's D call, TRBD2, is unchecked because there is no DNA. The CDR3 is 15 amino acids. Germline V gives CDR1 MDHEN, CDR2 SYDVKM.

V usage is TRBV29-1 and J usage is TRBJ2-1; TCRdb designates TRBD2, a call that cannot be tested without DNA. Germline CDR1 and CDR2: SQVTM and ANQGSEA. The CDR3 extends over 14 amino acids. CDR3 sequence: CSLWGWGLGDEQFF.

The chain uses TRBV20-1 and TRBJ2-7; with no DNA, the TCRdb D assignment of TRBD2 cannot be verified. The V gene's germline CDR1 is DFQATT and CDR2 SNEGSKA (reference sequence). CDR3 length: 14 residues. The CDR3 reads CSARRREGLYEQYF.

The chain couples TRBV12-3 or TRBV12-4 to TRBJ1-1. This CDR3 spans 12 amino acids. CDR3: CASSLQSTEAFF.

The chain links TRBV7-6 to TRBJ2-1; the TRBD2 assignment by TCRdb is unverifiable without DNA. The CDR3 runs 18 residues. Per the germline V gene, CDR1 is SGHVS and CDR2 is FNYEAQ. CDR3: CASSLATTSGSSYNEQFF.

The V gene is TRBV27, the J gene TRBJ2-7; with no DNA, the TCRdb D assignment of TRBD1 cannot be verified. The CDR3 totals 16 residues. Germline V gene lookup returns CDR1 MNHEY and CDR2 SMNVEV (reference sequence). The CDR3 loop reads CASSSRGRDSSYEQYF.

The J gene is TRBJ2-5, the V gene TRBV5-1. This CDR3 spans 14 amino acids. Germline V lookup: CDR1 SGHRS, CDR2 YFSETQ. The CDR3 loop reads CASSPPANQETQYF.

This CDR3 is CASSPGLASYEQYF. V gene TRBV7-2 combines with J gene TRBJ2-7; the D gene TCRdb calls, TRBD2, cannot be checked with no DNA. CDR1 is SGHTA and CDR2 is FQGNSA in the germline V gene. CDR3 length: 14 amino acids.

CDR3 sequence reads: CASSWTGEDEQYF. The gene calls are TRBV5-4 and TRBJ2-7; TCRdb returns TRBD1, unconfirmable since there is no DNA. Germline lookup yields CDR1 SGHNT and CDR2 YYREEE (reference sequence). CDR3 length: 13 residues.

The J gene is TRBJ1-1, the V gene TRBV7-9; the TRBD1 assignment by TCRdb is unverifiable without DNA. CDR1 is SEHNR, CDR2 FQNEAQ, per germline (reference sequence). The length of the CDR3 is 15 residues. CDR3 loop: CASSPAVPWDTEAFF.

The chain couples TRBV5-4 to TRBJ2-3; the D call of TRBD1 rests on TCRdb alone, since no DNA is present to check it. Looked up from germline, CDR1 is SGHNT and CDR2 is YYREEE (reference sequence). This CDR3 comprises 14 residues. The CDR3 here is CASSPGVRTDTQYF.

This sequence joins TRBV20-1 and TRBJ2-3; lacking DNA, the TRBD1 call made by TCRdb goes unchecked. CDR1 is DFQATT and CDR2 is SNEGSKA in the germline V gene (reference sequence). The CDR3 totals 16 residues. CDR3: CSADGGRTGGTDTQYF.

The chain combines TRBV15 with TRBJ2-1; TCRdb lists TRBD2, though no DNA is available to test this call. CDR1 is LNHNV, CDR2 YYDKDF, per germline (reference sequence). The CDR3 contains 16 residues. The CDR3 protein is CATSRVSLAGYNEQFF. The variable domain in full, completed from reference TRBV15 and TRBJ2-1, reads DAMVIQNPRYQVTQFGKPVTLSCSQTLNHNVMYWYQQKSSQAPKLLFHYYDKDFNNEADTPDNFQSRRPNTSFCFLDIRSPGLGDTAMYLCATSRVSLAGYNEQFFGPGTRLTVL.

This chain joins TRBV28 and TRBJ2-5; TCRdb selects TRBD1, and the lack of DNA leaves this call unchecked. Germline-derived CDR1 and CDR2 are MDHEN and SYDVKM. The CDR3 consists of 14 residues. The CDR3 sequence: CASSFGTGPETQYF. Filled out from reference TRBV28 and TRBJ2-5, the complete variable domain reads DVKVTQSSRYLVKRTGEKVFLECVQDMDHENMFWYRQDPGLGLRLIYFSYDVKMKEKGDIPEGYSVSREKKERFSLILESASTNQTSMYLCASSFGTGPETQYFGPGTRLLVL.

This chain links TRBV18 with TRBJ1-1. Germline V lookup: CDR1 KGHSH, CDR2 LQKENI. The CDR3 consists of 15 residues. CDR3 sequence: CASSPGRVANTEAFF.

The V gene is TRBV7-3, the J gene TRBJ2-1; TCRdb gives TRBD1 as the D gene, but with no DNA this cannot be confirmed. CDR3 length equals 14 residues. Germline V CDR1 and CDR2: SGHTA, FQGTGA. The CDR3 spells CASSVTGSYNEQFF.

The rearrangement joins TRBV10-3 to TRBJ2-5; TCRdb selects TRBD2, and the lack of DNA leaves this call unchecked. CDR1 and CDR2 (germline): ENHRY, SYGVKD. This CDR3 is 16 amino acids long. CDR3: CAISESRRKGLETQYF.

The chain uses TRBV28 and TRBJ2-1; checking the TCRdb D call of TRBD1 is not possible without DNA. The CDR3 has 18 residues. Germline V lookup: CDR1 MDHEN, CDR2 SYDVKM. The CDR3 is CASIHGTGGFPEVNEQFF.

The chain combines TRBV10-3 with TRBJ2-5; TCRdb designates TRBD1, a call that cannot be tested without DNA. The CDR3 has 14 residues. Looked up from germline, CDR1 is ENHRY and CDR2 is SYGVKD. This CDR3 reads CAISDLGAKGTQYF.

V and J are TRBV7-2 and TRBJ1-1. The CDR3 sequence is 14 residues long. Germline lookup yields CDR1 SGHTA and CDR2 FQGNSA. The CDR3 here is CASSLGGGPWEAFF.

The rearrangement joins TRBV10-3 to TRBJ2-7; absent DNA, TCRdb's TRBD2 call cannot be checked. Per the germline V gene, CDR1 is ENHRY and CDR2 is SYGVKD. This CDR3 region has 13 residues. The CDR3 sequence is CAISTSGRNEQYF.

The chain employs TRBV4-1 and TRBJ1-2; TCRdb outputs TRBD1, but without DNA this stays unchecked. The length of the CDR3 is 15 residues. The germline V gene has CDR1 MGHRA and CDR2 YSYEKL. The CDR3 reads CASSRRDRANDGYTF.

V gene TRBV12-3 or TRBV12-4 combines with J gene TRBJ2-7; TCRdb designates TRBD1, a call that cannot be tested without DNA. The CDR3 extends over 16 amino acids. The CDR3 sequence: CASSLWNGRGINEQYF.

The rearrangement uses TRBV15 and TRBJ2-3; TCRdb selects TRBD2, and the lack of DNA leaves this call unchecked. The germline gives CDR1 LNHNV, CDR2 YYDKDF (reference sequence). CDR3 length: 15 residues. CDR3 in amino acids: CATSRSGGITDTQYF.

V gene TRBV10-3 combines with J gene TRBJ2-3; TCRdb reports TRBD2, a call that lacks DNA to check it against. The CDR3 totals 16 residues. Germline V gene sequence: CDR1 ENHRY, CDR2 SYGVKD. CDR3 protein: CAITPGLAGVGDTQYF.

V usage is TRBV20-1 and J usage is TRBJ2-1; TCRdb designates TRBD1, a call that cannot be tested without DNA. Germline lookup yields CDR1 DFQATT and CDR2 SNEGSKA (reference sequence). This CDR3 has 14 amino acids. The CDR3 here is CSARGVGAGNEQFF.

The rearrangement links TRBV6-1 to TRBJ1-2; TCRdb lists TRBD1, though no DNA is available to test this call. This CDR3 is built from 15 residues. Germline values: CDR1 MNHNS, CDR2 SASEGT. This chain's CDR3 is CASSRDRGANYGYTF.

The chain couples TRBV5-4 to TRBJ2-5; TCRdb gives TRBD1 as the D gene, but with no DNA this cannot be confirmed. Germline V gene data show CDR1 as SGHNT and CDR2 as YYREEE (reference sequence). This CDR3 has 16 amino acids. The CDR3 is CASRSRTGGHQETQYF.

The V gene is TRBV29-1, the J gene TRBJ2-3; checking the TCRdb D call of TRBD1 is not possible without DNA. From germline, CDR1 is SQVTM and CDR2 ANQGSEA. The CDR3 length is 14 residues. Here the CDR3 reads CSGTGRSTFDTQYF.

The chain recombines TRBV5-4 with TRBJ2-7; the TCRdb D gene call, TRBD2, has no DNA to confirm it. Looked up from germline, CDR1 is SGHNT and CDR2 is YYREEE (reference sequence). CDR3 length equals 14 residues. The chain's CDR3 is CASSFGTSGSEQYF.